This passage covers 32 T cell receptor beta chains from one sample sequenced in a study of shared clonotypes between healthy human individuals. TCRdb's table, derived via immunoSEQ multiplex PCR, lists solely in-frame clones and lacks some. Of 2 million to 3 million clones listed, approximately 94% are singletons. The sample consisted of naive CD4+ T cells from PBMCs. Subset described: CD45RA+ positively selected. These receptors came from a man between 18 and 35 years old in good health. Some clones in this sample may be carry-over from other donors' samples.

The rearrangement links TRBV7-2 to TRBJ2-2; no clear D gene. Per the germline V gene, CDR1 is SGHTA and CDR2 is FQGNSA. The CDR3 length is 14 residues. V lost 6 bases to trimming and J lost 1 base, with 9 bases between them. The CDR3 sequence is CASSPYWNTGELFF. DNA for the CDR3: TGTGCCAGCAGTCCCTACTGGAACACCGGGGAGCTGTTTTTT.

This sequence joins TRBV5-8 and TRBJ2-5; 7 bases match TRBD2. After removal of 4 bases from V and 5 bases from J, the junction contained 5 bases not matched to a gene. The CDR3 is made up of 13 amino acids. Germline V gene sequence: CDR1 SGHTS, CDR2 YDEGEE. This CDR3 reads CASSREARETQYF. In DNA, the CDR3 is TGTGCCAGCAGCCGGGAGGCTCGGGAGACCCAGTACTTC. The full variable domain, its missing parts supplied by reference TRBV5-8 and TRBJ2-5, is EAGVTQSPTHLIKTRGQQATLRCSPISGHTSVYWYQQALGLGLQFLLWYDEGEERNRGNFPPRFSGRQFPNYSSELNVNALELEDSALYLCASSREARETQYFGPGTRLLVL.

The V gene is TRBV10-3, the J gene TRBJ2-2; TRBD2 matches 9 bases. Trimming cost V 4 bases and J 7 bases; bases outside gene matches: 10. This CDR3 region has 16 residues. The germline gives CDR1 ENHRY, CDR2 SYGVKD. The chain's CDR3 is CAISGGTSSLGGELFF. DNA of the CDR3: TGTGCCATCAGTGGAGGGACTAGCTCTCTGGGCGGGGAGCTGTTTTTT.

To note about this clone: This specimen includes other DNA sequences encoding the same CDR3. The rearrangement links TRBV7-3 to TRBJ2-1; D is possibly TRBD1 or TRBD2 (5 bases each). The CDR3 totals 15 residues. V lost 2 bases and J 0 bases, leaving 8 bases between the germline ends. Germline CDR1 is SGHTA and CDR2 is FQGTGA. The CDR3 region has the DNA TGTGCCAGCAGCTTATCCGGGACCTCCTACAATGAGCAGTTCTTC. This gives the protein CASSLSGTSYNEQFF.

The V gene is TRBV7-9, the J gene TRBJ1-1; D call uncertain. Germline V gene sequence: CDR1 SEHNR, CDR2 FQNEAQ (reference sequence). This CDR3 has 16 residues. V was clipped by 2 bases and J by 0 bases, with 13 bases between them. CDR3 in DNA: TGTGCCAGCAGCTTATATTACGCGGTAATGAACACTGAAGCTTTCTTT. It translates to CASSLYYAVMNTEAFF.

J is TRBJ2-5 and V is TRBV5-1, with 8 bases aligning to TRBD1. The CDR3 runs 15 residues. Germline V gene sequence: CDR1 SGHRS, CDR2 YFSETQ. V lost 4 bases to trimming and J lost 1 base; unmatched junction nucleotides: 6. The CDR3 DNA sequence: TGCGCCAGCAGCCCAAGACAGGGGACCCAAGAGACCCAGTACTTC. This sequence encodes CASSPRQGTQETQYF.

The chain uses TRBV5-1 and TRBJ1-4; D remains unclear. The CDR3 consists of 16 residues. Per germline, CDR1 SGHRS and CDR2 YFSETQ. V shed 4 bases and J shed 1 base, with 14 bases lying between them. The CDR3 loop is CASSIRPRGTNEKLFF. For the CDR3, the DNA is TGCGCCAGCAGCATTAGACCCCGGGGAACTAATGAAAAACTGTTTTTT.

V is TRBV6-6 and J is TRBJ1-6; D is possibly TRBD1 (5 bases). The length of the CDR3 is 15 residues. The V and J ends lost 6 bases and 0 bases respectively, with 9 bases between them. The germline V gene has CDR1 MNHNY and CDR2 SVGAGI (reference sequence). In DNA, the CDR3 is TGTGCCAGCAGCGACAGAAGCTCCTATAATTCACCCCTCCACTTT. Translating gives CASSDRSSYNSPLHF.

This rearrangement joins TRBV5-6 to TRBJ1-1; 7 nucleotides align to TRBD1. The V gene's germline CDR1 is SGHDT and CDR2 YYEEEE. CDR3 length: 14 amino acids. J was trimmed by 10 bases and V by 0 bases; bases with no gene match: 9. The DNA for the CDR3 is TGTGCCAGCAGCTTGGGCCAGGGGGTACTGGGAGCTTTCTTT. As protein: CASSLGQGVLGAFF.

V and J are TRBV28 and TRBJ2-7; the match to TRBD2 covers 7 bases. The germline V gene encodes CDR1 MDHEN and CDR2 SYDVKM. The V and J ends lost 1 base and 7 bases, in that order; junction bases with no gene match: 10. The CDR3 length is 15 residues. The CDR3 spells CASSLFSSGGLEQYF. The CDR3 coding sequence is TGTGCCAGCAGTTTATTTTCTAGCGGAGGCCTAGAGCAGTACTTC.

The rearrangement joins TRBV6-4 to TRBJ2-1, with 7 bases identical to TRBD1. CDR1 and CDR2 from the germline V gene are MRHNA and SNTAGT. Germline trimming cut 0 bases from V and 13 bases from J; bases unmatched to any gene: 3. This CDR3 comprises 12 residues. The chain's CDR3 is CASSDSTGEQFF. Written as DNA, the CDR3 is TGTGCCAGCAGTGACTCCACAGGGGAACAGTTCTTC.

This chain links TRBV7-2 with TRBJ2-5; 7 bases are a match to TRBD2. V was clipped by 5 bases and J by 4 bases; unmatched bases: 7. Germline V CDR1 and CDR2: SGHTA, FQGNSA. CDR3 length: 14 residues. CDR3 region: CASSPMGGGETQYF. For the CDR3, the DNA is TGTGCCAGCAGCCCAATGGGGGGGGGAGAGACCCAGTACTTC. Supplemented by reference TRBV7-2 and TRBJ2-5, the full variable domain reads GAGVSQSPSNKVTEKGKDVELRCDPISGHTALYWYRQSLGQGLEFLIYFQGNSAPDKSGLPSDRFSAERTGGSVSTLTIQRTQQEDSAVYLCASSPMGGGETQYFGPGTRLLVL.

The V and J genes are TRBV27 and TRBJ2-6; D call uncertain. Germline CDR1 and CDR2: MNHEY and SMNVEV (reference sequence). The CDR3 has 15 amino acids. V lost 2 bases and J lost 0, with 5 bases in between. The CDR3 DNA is TGTGCCAGCAGTTTAAGCGTCTCTGGGGCCAACGTCCTGACTTTC. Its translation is CASSLSVSGANVLTF.

CDR3 DNA: TGTGCCAGCAGCTCTACCCGGGGAAGCACAGATACGCAGTATTTT. It encodes CASSSTRGSTDTQYF. This chain connects TRBV7-2 to TRBJ2-3; perhaps TRBD2 as D (5 bases). The V gene lost 4 bases and the J gene lost 0 bases, with 11 bases spanning the gap. CDR3 length equals 15 residues. In germline, CDR1 is SGHTA, CDR2 FQGNSA.

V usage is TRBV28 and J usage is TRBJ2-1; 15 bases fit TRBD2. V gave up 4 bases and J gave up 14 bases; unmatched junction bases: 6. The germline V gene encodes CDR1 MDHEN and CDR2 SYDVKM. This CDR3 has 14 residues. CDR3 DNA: TGTGCCAGCAGTTCACCGGGACTAGCGGGAGGAGAGTTCTTC. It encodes CASSSPGLAGGEFF.

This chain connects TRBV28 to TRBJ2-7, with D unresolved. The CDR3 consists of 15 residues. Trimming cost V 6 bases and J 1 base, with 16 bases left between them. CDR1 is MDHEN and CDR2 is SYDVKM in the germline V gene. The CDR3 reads CASSRPAAPSYEQYF. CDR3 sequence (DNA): TGTGCCAGCAGCCGGCCAGCAGCACCTTCCTACGAGCAGTACTTC.

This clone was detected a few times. The CDR3 here is CASSGGLANEQFF. The DNA of the CDR3 is TGTGCCAGCAGCGGAGGACTAGCCAATGAGCAGTTCTTC. The chain couples TRBV11-2 to TRBJ2-1, with TRBD2 identical over 8 bases. The CDR3 runs 13 residues. Trimming took 5 bases from V and 6 from J; bases not matched to a gene: 3. Germline lookup yields CDR1 SGHAT and CDR2 FQNNGV.

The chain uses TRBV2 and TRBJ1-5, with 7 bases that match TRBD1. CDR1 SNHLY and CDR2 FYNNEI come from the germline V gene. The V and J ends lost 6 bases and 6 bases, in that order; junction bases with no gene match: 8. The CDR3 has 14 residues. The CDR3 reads CASSGTVVVQPQHF. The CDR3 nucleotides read TGTGCCAGCAGCGGGACAGTTGTGGTTCAGCCCCAGCATTTT. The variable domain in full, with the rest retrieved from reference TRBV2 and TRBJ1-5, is EPEVTQTPSHQVTQMGQEVILRCVPISNHLYFYWYRQILGQKVEFLVSFYNNEISEKSEIFDDQFSVERPDGSNFTLKIRSTKLEDSAMYFCASSGTVVVQPQHFGDGTRLSIL.

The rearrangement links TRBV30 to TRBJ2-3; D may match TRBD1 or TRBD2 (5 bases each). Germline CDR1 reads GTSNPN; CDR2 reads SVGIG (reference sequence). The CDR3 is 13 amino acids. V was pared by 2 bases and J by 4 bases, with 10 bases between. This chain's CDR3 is CAWSIGTADTQYF. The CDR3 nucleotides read TGTGCCTGGAGTATTGGGACGGCAGATACGCAGTATTTT.

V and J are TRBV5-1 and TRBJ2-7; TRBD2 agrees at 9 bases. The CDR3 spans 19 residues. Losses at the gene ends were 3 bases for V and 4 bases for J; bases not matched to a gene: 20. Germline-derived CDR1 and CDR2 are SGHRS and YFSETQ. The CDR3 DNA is TGCGCCAGCAGCTGGATACCGGGACTAGCACCAATCCCCCCATACGAGCAGTACTTC. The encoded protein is CASSWIPGLAPIPPYEQYF. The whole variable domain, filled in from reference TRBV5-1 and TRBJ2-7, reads KAGVTQTPRYLIKTRGQQVTLSCSPISGHRSVSWYQQTPGQGLQFLFEYFSETQRNKGNFPGRFSGRQFSNSRSEMNVSTLELGDSALYLCASSWIPGLAPIPPYEQYFGPGTRLTVT.

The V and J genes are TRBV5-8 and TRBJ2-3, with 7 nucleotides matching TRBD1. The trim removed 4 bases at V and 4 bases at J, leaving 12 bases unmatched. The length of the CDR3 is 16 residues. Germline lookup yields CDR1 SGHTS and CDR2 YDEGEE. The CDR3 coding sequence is TGTGCCAGCAGCCGCCGACAGGGTTCGAGTGCAGATACGCAGTATTTT. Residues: CASSRRQGSSADTQYF.

The CDR3 protein is CASSQQGGGSYEQYF. CDR3 bases: TGTGCCAGCAGCCAACAGGGGGGAGGCTCCTACGAGCAGTACTTC. This chain links TRBV5-6 with TRBJ2-7, with 8 bases that match TRBD1. Germline CDR1 is SGHDT and CDR2 is YYEEEE. The CDR3 length is 15 residues. V lost 4 bases and J lost 0; bases outside the gene matches: 6.

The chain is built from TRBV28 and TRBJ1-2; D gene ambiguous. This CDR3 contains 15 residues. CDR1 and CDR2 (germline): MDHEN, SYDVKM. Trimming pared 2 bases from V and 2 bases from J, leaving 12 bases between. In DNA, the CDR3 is TGTGCCAGCAGTTTAAGTGACCGACCCAACTATGGCTACACCTTC. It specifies CASSLSDRPNYGYTF.

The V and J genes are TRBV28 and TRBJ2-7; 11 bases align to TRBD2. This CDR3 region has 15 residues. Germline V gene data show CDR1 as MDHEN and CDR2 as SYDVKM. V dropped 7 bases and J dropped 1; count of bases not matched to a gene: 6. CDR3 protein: CASNDRLAGSYEQYF. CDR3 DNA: TGTGCCAGCAATGATCGACTAGCGGGATCCTACGAGCAGTACTTC.

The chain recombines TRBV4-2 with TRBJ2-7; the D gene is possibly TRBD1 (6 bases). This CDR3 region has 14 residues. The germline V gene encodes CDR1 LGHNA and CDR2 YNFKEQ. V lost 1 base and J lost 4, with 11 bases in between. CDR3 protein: CASSQGGPPYEQYF. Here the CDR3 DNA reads TGTGCCAGCAGCCAAGGGGGGCCCCCTTACGAGCAGTACTTC.

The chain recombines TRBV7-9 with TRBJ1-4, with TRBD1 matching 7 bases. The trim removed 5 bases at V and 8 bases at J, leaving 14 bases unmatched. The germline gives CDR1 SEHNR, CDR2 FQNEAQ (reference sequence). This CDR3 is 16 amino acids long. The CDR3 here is CASSQATQGFGEKLFF. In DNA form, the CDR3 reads TGTGCCAGCAGCCAGGCCACACAGGGGTTCGGCGAAAAACTGTTTTTT.

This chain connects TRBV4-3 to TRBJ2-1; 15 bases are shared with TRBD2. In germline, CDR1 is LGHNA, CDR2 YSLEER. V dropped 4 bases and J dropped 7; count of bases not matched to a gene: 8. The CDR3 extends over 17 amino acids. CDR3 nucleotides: TGCGCCAGCAGCCCCATGCTGGGACTAGCGGGAGGAAATGAGCAGTTCTTC. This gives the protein CASSPMLGLAGGNEQFF.

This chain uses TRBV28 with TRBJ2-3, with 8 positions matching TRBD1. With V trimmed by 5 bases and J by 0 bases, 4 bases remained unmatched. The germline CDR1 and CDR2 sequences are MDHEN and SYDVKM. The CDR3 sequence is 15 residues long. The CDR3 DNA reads TGTGCCAGCAGTACTGGACAGGGCAGCACAGATACGCAGTATTTT. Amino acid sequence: CASSTGQGSTDTQYF.

CDR3 DNA: TGCGCCAGCAGTGAGGGGACTCAATACGAGCAGTACTTC. Translation: CASSEGTQYEQYF. The rearrangement uses TRBV10-1 and TRBJ2-7, with D perhaps TRBD2 (6 bases). Per the germline V gene, CDR1 is WNHNN and CDR2 is SYGVQD (reference sequence). Trimming cost V 2 bases and J 4 bases, with 9 bases left between them. The CDR3 has 13 residues.

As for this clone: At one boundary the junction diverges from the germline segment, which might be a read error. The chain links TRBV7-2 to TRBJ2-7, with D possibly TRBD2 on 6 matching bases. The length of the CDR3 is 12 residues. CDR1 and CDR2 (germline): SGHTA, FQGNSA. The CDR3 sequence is CASNLLGREQYF. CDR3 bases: TGTGCCAGCAACTTACTGGGGAGGGAGCAGTACTTC.

CDR3 protein: CASRSSGGIFASTDTQYF. CDR3 in DNA: TGCGCCAGCCGATCTAGCGGGGGAATCTTTGCTAGCACAGATACGCAGTATTTT. The chain links TRBV5-1 to TRBJ2-3, with TRBD2 matching over 10 bases. V lost 7 bases to trimming and J lost 0 bases; unmatched junction nucleotides: 14. Germline V gene lookup returns CDR1 SGHRS and CDR2 YFSETQ. The CDR3 sequence is 18 residues long.

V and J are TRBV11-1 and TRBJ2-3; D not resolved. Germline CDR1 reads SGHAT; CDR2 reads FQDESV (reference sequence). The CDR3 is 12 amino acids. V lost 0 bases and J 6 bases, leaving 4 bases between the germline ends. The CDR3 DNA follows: TGTGCCAGCAGCTTAGCGCGGGATACGCAGTATTTT. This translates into CASSLARDTQYF.